Each of the 17 T cell receptor beta chains below was sequenced from the same sample in a study of T-cell memory formation after mild COVID-19. TCRdb reanalysed the 5' RACE reads using MiXCR and keeps one entry per CDR3 protein. The sample contains 170,000 or so distinct CDR3 sequences, roughly a third of which appear only once. Specimen: PBMCs or a T cell subset sorted from them (not recorded which). The receptors come from an adult woman who had mild COVID-19 (a few samples of this study predate the infection). Cell type and time point are not known.

The chain joins TRBV19 to TRBJ2-3; possibly TRBD1 for D (6 bases). Germline V CDR1 and CDR2: LNHDA, SQIVND (reference sequence). With 6 bases removed from V and 0 bases from J, the gap between germline ends came to 13 bases. The CDR3 is made up of 15 amino acids. CDR3 sequence: CASRDRYPSTDTQYF. The CDR3 coding sequence is TGTGCCAGTAGAGACAGGTATCCTAGCACAGATACGCAGTATTTT.

This clonotype was seen a few times. This chain joins TRBV7-2 and TRBJ2-3; 10 positions agree with TRBD2. CDR3 length: 16 amino acids. V lost 4 bases and J lost 4; bases outside the gene matches: 8. Germline lookup yields CDR1 SGHTA and CDR2 FQGNSA. This CDR3 reads CASSSRASGSPDTQYF. The CDR3 nucleotides are TGTGCCAGCAGCTCCCGGGCTAGCGGGAGCCCAGATACGCAGTATTTT.

The V gene is TRBV7-3, the J gene TRBJ1-3; perhaps TRBD1 as D (5 bases). V lost 5 bases, J lost 4 bases, and 12 bases lay in between. There are 14 residues in the CDR3. The germline V gene encodes CDR1 SGHTA and CDR2 FQGTGA. The CDR3 DNA is TGTGCCAGCAGCCCGGGAGGGGCCGGAAACACCATATATTTT. It encodes CASSPGGAGNTIYF.

This clonotype was observed a handful of times. The chain couples TRBV4-3 to TRBJ2-4; 7 bases are a match to TRBD2. V shed 0 bases and J 5 bases; nucleotides not matched to a gene: 4. The CDR3 is 15 residues long. The V gene's germline CDR1 is LGHNA and CDR2 YSLEER. CDR3 sequence reads: CASSQDAGVQNIQYF. The CDR3 DNA reads TGCGCCAGCAGCCAAGATGCGGGAGTCCAAAACATTCAGTACTTC.

This clonotype was observed a few times. The rearrangement uses TRBV5-1 and TRBJ2-5, with a tentative D call TRBD2 (6 bases). CDR1 and CDR2 (germline): SGHRS, YFSETQ. CDR3 length: 14 residues. Trimming pared 0 bases from V and 5 bases from J, leaving 11 bases between. CDR3 amino acids: CASSLGPSVETQYF. The CDR3 DNA sequence: TGCGCCAGCAGCTTGGGGCCTAGCGTGGAGACCCAGTACTTC. Looking up the rest from reference TRBV5-1 and TRBJ2-5 gives the full variable domain: KAGVTQTPRYLIKTRGQQVTLSCSPISGHRSVSWYQQTPGQGLQFLFEYFSETQRNKGNFPGRFSGRQFSNSRSEMNVSTLELGDSALYLCASSLGPSVETQYFGPGTRLLVL.

The chain combines TRBV4-1 with TRBJ2-5; unclear D gene. Per germline, CDR1 MGHRA and CDR2 YSYEKL. The CDR3 is 15 amino acids. Trimming cost V 0 bases and J 5 bases, with 13 bases left between them. Here the CDR3 reads CASSQDGVGYETQYF. In DNA, the CDR3 is TGCGCCAGCAGCCAAGATGGAGTAGGCTATGAGACCCAGTACTTC.

This clonotype was detected only a few times. The chain carries TRBV20-1 and TRBJ2-7, with D possibly TRBD2 on 5 matching bases. The V gene lost 3 bases and the J gene lost 0 bases, with 9 bases spanning the gap. The CDR3 runs to 13 residues. Germline CDR1 and CDR2: DFQATT and SNEGSKA (reference sequence). CDR3 sequence reads: CSASMLASYEQYF. The CDR3 nucleotides read TGCAGTGCTAGTATGCTAGCCTCCTACGAGCAGTACTTC.

This clonotype turned up a few times. The chain employs TRBV5-5 and TRBJ2-1, with TRBD1 as a possible D gene (5 bases). Trimming pared 1 base from V and 7 bases from J, leaving 15 bases between. The length of the CDR3 is 15 residues. Germline CDR1 reads SGHKS; CDR2 reads YYEKEE (reference sequence). DNA of the CDR3: TGTGCCAGCAGCTTGATTCCAGGGAAAAGGAATGAGCAGTTCTTC. Protein product: CASSLIPGKRNEQFF.

This clonotype occurred many times. The chain links TRBV15 to TRBJ2-5; a weak D match, TRBD2 (6 bases). Trimming cost V 0 bases and J 2 bases, with 10 bases left between them. The CDR3 sequence is 15 residues long. Germline CDR1 is LNHNV and CDR2 is YYDKDF (reference sequence). CDR3 sequence (DNA): TGTGCCACCAGCAGAGATCCGGGAGTGCAAGAGACCCAGTACTTC. This sequence encodes CATSRDPGVQETQYF.

This sequence joins TRBV27 and TRBJ2-1; D gene ambiguous. Germline V lookup: CDR1 MNHEY, CDR2 SMNVEV (reference sequence). The ends were cut back, 5 bases at V and 4 bases at J, with 15 bases in the middle. The CDR3 is 15 amino acids. The CDR3 loop reads CASSLGPVGYNEQFF. The CDR3 DNA follows: TGTGCCAGCAGTCTCGGGCCTGTAGGGTACAATGAGCAGTTCTTC.

The chain uses TRBV10-3 and TRBJ2-1, with 9 bases fitting TRBD2. This CDR3 region has 16 residues. The trim removed 6 bases at V and 9 bases at J, leaving 15 bases unmatched. The germline V gene encodes CDR1 ENHRY and CDR2 SYGVKD. The CDR3 coding sequence is TGTGCCATCAGCAGACCTACAACTAGCGGGCAATCTGAGCAGTTCTTC. Encoded protein: CAISRPTTSGQSEQFF.

This clonotype was counted many times. The CDR3: CASSQVYANTGELFF. The CDR3 DNA reads as TGTGCCAGCAGCCAAGTTTACGCGAACACCGGGGAGCTGTTTTTT. The rearrangement joins TRBV4-2 to TRBJ2-2; no firm D call. Germline V gene lookup returns CDR1 LGHNA and CDR2 YNFKEQ. Trimming took off 1 base at V and 0 bases at J, with 6 bases between the two ends. This CDR3 comprises 15 residues.

The chain links TRBV20-1 to TRBJ1-2, with 10 bases that match TRBD1. The CDR3 has 17 amino acids. V dropped 3 bases and J dropped 3; count of bases not matched to a gene: 13. CDR1 and CDR2 (germline): DFQATT, SNEGSKA (reference sequence). CDR3 in DNA: TGCAGTGCTAGGTCCCCCGGGACAGGGGTCGTCCACTATGGCTACACCTTC. Amino acids: CSARSPGTGVVHYGYTF.

The chain couples TRBV11-2 to TRBJ2-5, with 11 bases fitting TRBD2. Trimming removed 5 bases from V and 4 bases from J; junction bases left unmatched: 6. This CDR3 is built from 15 residues. Germline V gene lookup returns CDR1 SGHAT and CDR2 FQNNGV. Written as DNA, the CDR3 is TGTGCCAGCAGCCTTACTAGCGGGAGACCAGAGACCCAGTACTTC. This encodes CASSLTSGRPETQYF.

The table lists this clonotype with a few counts. V gene TRBV4-3 combines with J gene TRBJ2-7; D gene unclear. CDR3 length: 16 amino acids. Trimming stripped 0 bases from V and 1 base from J, with 13 bases between. Germline V CDR1 and CDR2: LGHNA, YSLEER. The CDR3 nucleotides read TGCGCCAGCAGCCAAGAAACCCGGCCAGCGTCCTACGAGCAGTACTTC. Its translation: CASSQETRPASYEQYF.

This clonotype was observed a handful of times. The chain is built from TRBV7-9 and TRBJ2-3; 11 bases are shared with TRBD1. With V trimmed by 6 bases and J by 6 bases, 5 bases remained unmatched. CDR3 length: 14 residues. Germline V gene data show CDR1 as SEHNR and CDR2 as FQNEAQ (reference sequence). The CDR3 nucleotides are TGTGCCAGCAGTCCAGGACAGGGGGCCGATACGCAGTATTTT. This encodes CASSPGQGADTQYF.

V usage is TRBV12-3 or TRBV12-4 and J usage is TRBJ2-1; tentative D call: TRBD1 (6 bases). The V end lost 2 bases, the J end lost 5 bases, and 10 bases lay between the germline ends. The CDR3 loop spans 14 amino acids. The chain's CDR3 is CASSLTGMNNEQFF. As DNA, the CDR3 is TGTGCCAGCAGTTTAACAGGGATGAACAATGAGCAGTTCTTC.